The source of this T cell receptor beta chain is a study of blood T cell repertoires in COVID-19. Study summary: Researchers got acute and convalescent COVID-19 samples from the United States, Italy and Spain.

Participant-given clinical history determined each cohort assignment. Authors' analysis steps: Amplified reference gene primers provided the basis for estimating nucleated cell counts. The method was immunoSEQ multiplex PCR; TCRdb's version includes in-frame clones alone and lacks a portion of them. That table furnishes V, J and clone size, whereas the DNA furnished D and trimming. The data contain about 200,000 clones, about 80% of them singletons. CDR1 and CDR2 (germline): GTSNPN, SVGIG (reference sequence). The CDR3 length is 14 residues. Trimming shortened V by 4 bases and J by 4 bases, and 16 bases separated the two germline ends.

What was sequenced was PBMCs or T cells enriched from blood (not recorded which). The V call is TRBV30, the J call TRBJ1-2, with a tentative D call TRBD1 (5 bases). The clonotype comes from a woman in her fifties or sixties with acute COVID-19. The CDR3: CAWMLGLKGYGYTF. DNA for the CDR3: TGTGCCTGGATGTTGGGACTTAAGGGCTATGGCTACACCTTC.